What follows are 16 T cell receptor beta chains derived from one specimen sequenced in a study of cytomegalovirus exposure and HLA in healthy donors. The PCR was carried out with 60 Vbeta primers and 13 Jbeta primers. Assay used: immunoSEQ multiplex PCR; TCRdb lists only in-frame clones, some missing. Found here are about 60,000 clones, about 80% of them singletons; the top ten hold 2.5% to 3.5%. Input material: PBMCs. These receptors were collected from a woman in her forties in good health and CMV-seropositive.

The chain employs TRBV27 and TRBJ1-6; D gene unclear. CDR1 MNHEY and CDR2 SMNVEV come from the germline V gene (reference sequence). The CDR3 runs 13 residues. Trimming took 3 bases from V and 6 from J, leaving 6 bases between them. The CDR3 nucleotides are TGTGCCAGCAGTTTCGGGATTAATTCACCCCTCCACTTT. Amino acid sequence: CASSFGINSPLHF.

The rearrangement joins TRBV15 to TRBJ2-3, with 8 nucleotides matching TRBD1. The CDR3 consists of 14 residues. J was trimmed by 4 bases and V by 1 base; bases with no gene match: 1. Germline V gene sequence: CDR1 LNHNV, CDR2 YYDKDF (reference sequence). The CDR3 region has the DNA TGTGCCACCAGCAGAGGGACAGGGTCAGATACGCAGTATTTT. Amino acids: CATSRGTGSDTQYF.

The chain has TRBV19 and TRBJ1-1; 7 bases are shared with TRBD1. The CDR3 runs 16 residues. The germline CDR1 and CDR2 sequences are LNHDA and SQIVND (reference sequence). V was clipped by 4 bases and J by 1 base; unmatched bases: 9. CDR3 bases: TGTGCCAGTAGTAGCGACAGGGCAAGTAAGAACACTGAAGCTTTCTTT. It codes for CASSSDRASKNTEAFF.

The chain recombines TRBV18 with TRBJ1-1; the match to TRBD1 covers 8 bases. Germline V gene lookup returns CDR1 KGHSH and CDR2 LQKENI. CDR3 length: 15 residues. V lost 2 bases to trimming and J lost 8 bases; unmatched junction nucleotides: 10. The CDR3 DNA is TGTGCCAGCTCACCAGCTAAGACAGGGGAATCCGAAGCTTTCTTT. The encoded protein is CASSPAKTGESEAFF.

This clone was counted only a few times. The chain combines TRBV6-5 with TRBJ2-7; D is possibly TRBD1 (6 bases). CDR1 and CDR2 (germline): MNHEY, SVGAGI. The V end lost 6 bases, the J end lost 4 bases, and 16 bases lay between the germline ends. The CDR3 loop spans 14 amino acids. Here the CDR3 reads CASSAGTTLYEQYF. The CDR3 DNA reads TGTGCCAGCAGCGCCGGGACAACGTTGTACGAGCAGTACTTC.

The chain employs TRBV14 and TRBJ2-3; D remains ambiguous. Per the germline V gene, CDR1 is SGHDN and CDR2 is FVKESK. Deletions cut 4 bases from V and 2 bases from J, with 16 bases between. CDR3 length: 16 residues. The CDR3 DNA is TGTGCCAGCAGCCTTATCGAGGCGACGTCCACAGATACGCAGTATTTT. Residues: CASSLIEATSTDTQYF.

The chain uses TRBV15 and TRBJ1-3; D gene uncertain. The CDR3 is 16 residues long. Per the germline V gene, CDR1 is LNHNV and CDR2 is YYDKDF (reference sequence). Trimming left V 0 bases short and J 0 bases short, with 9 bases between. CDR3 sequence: CATSRDSHVSGNTIYF. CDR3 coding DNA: TGTGCCACCAGCAGAGATAGCCATGTCTCTGGAAACACCATATATTTT.

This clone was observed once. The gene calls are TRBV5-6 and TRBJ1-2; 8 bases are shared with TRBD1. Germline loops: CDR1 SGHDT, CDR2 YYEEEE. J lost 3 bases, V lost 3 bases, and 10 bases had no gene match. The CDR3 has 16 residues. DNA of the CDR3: TGTGCCAGCAGCTCGGGACAGGTCCGAGGTGACTATGGCTACACCTTC. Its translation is CASSSGQVRGDYGYTF.

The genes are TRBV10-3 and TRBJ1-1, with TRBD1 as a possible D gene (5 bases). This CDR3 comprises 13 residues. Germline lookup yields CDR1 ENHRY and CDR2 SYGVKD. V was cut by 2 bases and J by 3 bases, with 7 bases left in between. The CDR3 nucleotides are TGTGCCATCAGTGAGAAGGGGCACACTGAAGCTTTCTTT. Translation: CAISEKGHTEAFF.

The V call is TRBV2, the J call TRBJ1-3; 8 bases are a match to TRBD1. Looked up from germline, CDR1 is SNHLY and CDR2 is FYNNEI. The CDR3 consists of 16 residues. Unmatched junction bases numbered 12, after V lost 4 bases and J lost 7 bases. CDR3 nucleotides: TGTGCCAGCAGTGCTGGTAGACAGGGGCGATGGAACACCATATATTTT. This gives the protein CASSAGRQGRWNTIYF.

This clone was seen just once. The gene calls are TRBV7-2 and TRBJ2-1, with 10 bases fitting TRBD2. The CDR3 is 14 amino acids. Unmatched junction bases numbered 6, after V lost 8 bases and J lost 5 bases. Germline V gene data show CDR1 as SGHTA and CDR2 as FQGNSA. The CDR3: CASSEAGGDNEQFF. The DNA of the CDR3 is TGTGCCAGCTCGGAAGCGGGGGGGGACAATGAGCAGTTCTTC.

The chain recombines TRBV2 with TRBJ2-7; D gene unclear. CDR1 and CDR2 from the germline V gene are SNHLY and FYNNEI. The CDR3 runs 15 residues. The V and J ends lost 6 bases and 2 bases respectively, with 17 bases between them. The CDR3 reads CASRPNHSPTYEQYF. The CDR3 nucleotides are TGTGCCAGCAGACCAAACCATAGCCCGACCTACGAGCAGTACTTC.

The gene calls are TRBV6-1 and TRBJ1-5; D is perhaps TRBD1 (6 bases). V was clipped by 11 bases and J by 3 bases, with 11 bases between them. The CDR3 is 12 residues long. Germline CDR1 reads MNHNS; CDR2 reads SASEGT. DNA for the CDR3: TGTGCCCGAGGGGGGGACAATCAGCCCCAGCATTTT. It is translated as CARGGDNQPQHF.

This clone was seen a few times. CDR3 nucleotides: TGTGCCAGCACCTGGGACAGGGGCACAGATACGCAGTATTTT. Translating it yields CASTWDRGTDTQYF. This rearrangement joins TRBV6-1 to TRBJ2-3; 9 nucleotides match TRBD1. CDR1 and CDR2 (germline): MNHNS, SASEGT. CDR3 size: 14 residues. V trimming: 7 bases; J trimming: 1 base; junction bases outside the gene matches: 3.

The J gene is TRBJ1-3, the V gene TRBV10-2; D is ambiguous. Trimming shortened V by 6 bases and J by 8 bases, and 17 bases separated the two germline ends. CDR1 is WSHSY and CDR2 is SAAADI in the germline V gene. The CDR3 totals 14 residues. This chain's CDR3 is CASSPDSSTHTIYF. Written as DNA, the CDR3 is TGCGCCAGCAGCCCAGACTCTTCAACACACACCATATATTTT.

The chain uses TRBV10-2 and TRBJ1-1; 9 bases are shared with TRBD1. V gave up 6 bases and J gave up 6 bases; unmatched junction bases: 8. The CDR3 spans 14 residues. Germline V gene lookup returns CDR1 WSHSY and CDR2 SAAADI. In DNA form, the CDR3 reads TGCGCCAGCAGAAGGGACAGGGTAAATTCTGAAGCTTTCTTT. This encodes CASRRDRVNSEAFF.